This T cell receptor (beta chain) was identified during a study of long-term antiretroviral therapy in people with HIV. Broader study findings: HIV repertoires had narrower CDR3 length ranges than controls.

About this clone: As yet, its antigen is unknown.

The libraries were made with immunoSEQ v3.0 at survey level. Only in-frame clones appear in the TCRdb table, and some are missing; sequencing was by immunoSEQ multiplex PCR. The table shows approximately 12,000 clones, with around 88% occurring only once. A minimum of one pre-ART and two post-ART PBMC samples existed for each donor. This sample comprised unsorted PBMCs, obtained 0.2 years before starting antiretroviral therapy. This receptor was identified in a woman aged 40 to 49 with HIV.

The CDR3 sequence: CASSYPGQIPYEQYF. The CDR3 bases are TGTGCCAGCAGTTATCCGGGACAGATCCCCTACGAGCAGTACTTC. The genes are TRBV6-6 and TRBJ2-7; 7 bases map to TRBD1. V lost 3 bases, J lost 2 bases, and 7 bases stayed unmatched. Germline V lookup: CDR1 MNHNY, CDR2 SVGAGI (reference sequence). The CDR3 covers 15 residues.